This T cell receptor beta chain originates from a study of T cell responses to AZD1222 COVID-19 vaccine. Findings and limits, study-wide: Just 5 or 6 AZD1222 recipients tested seropositive at baseline. Without day 14 samples, only post-peak T cell repertoires were studied.

The CDR3 extends over 14 amino acids. The germline gives CDR1 KGHDR, CDR2 SFDVKD. Trimming removed 3 bases from V and 2 bases from J; junction bases left unmatched: 1. On this clone itself: As yet, its antigen is unknown.

The repertoire was sequenced with immunoSEQ multiplex PCR; TCRdb's copy has only in-frame clones and lacks some. The data show more than 100,000 clones, more than 85% seen once. The chain joins TRBV24-1 to TRBJ2-5; 8 nucleotides agree with TRBD1. This specimen consisted of peripheral blood, obtained on day 0 of AZD1222 vaccination. The TCR sequence derives from an adult in good health. This chain's CDR3 is CATSDGTGQETQYF. The CDR3 bases are TGTGCCACCAGTGATGGGACAGGTCAAGAGACCCAGTACTTC.